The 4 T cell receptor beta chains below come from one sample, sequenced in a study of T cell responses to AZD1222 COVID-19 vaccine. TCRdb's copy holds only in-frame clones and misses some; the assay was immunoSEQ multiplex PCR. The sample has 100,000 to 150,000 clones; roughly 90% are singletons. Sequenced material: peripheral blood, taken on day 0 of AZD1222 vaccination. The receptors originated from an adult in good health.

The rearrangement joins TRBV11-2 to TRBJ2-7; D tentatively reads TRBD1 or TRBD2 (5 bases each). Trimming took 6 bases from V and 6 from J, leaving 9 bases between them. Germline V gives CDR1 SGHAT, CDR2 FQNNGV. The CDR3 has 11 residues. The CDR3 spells CASRGRGEQYF. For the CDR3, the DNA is TGTGCCAGCAGGGGACGGGGCGAGCAGTACTTC.

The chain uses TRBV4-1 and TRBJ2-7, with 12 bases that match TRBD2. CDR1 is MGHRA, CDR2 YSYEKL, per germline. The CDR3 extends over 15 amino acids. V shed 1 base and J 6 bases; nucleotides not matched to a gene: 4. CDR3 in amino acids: CASSQVLTSGGEQYF. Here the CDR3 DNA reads TGCGCCAGCAGCCAAGTTCTGACTAGCGGGGGCGAGCAGTACTTC.

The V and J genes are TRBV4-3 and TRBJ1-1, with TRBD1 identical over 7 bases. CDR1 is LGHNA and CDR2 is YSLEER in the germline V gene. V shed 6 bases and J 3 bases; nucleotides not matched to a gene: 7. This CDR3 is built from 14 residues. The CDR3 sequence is CASRTGTGDTEAFF. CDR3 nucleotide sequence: TGCGCCAGCAGGACAGGGACCGGGGACACTGAAGCTTTCTTT.

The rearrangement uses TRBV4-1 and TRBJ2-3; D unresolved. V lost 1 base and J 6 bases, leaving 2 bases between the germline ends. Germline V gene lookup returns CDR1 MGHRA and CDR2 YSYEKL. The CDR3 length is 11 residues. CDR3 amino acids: CASSQGDTQYF. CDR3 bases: TGCGCCAGCAGCCAAGGTGATACGCAGTATTTT.